Listed here are 2 T cell receptor beta chains from one sample, sequenced in a study of blood T cell repertoires in COVID-19. TCRdb keeps only in-frame clones here, not all; method: immunoSEQ multiplex PCR. The sample lists 70,000 to 85,000 clones; around nine tenths were seen once. Sequencing was performed on peripheral blood. The receptors derive from a woman aged 60 to 75 with acute or convalescent COVID-19.

This clone was seen a single time. The rearrangement uses TRBV5-5 and TRBJ1-2, with 7 bases fitting TRBD1. Germline V gene data show CDR1 as SGHKS and CDR2 as YYEKEE (reference sequence). With 0 bases clipped from V and 2 bases from J, the junction kept 1 base outside the gene matches. The CDR3 extends over 14 amino acids. The CDR3 coding sequence is TGTGCCAGCAGCTTGGGACAGGGCAACTATGGCTACACCTTC. Protein sequence: CASSLGQGNYGYTF.

This chain connects TRBV6-5 to TRBJ2-7, with 8 bases that match TRBD2. This CDR3 region has 14 residues. CDR1 and CDR2 from the germline V gene are MNHEY and SVGAGI. Trimming cost V 0 bases and J 3 bases; bases outside gene matches: 1. CDR3: CASSYSSGGYEQYF. The CDR3 bases are TGTGCCAGCAGTTACTCGAGCGGGGGCTACGAGCAGTACTTC.